The 16 T cell receptor beta chains below all came from one sample that was sequenced in a study of cytomegalovirus exposure and HLA in healthy donors. In the PCR, 60 Vbeta and 13 Jbeta primers were used. The data were produced by immunoSEQ multiplex PCR, yet TCRdb's version contains in-frame clones alone and is incomplete. The sample has roughly 120,000 clones; the top ten hold 2.5% to 3%. The specimen was PBMCs. These receptors were collected from a young man in good health and CMV-seronegative.

The rearrangement joins TRBV14 to TRBJ2-5, with D uncertain. The V end lost 4 bases, the J end lost 2 bases, and 11 bases lay between the germline ends. This CDR3 is 14 amino acids long. Germline lookup yields CDR1 SGHDN and CDR2 FVKESK. The CDR3 loop reads CASSPLLLQETQYF. The CDR3 DNA sequence: TGTGCCAGCAGCCCTCTTCTGCTACAAGAGACCCAGTACTTC.

V is TRBV9 and J is TRBJ2-2, with 7 bases aligning to TRBD2. Trimming at V came to 0 bases and at J to 2 bases, leaving 4 bases not matched to a gene. The V gene's germline CDR1 is SGDLS and CDR2 YYNGEE. The CDR3 consists of 16 residues. The CDR3 protein is CASSVALASNTGELFF. The DNA for the CDR3 is TGTGCCAGCAGCGTAGCACTAGCGAGTAACACCGGGGAGCTGTTTTTT.

The chain links TRBV30 to TRBJ1-6; the match to TRBD1 covers 11 bases. The CDR3 length is 18 residues. Germline values: CDR1 GTSNPN, CDR2 SVGIG (reference sequence). J gave up 6 bases and V 4 bases, and 14 bases lay outside the gene matches. CDR3 in DNA: TGTGCCTGGACTCGCTCGGGACAGGGGGTTGCGGGTAATTCACCCCTCCACTTT. Amino acid sequence: CAWTRSGQGVAGNSPLHF.

This chain uses TRBV7-2 with TRBJ1-1, with 10 bases identical to TRBD1. Germline V lookup: CDR1 SGHTA, CDR2 FQGNSA. The length of the CDR3 is 15 residues. Trimming at V came to 5 bases and at J to 3 bases, leaving 6 bases not matched to a gene. The CDR3 region has the DNA TGTGCCAGCAGCCTAGGGACAGGGGTATACACTGAAGCTTTCTTT. It codes for CASSLGTGVYTEAFF.

This sequence joins TRBV6-1 and TRBJ2-2; TRBD1 is a possible D gene (5 bases). Germline values: CDR1 MNHNS, CDR2 SASEGT. The CDR3 is made up of 15 amino acids. Trimming cost V 5 bases and J 6 bases, with 16 bases left between them. CDR3 amino acids: CASSLQGLNPGELFF. In DNA form, the CDR3 reads TGTGCCAGCAGTCTCCAGGGTCTAAACCCCGGGGAGCTGTTTTTT.

The genes are TRBV5-1 and TRBJ2-7; 8 bases are shared with TRBD1. CDR1 is SGHRS, CDR2 YFSETQ, per germline. CDR3 length: 13 amino acids. Germline trimming cut 4 bases from V and 6 bases from J; bases unmatched to any gene: 6. CDR3 region: CASSDMDRAEQYF. The CDR3 DNA reads as TGCGCCAGCAGCGATATGGACAGGGCCGAGCAGTACTTC.

The chain is built from TRBV9 and TRBJ2-1; a weak D match, TRBD2 (5 bases). Trimming removed 0 bases at V and 6 bases at J, with 13 bases between. CDR1 SGDLS and CDR2 YYNGEE come from the germline V gene. The CDR3 contains 15 residues. CDR3 sequence: CASSVDPGLGNEQFF. The CDR3 nucleotides are TGTGCCAGCAGCGTAGATCCGGGATTGGGCAATGAGCAGTTCTTC.

The gene calls are TRBV2 and TRBJ1-2, with TRBD1 matching 7 bases. CDR1 SNHLY and CDR2 FYNNEI come from the germline V gene. The V segment lost 2 bases and the J segment 7 bases; nucleotides outside the gene matches: 7. The CDR3 consists of 14 residues. For the CDR3, the DNA is TGTGCCAGCAGTGAAAGGGACAGTCCTCCTGGCTACACCTTC. Its protein product is CASSERDSPPGYTF.

The rearrangement joins TRBV7-2 to TRBJ1-2; no clear D gene. CDR1 is SGHTA and CDR2 is FQGNSA in the germline V gene. CDR3 length: 14 amino acids. V lost 1 base and J 6 bases, leaving 12 bases between the germline ends. The CDR3 nucleotides read TGTGCCAGCAGCTTAGTCCACCCGGGAGATGGCTACACCTTC. It is translated as CASSLVHPGDGYTF.

This sequence joins TRBV28 and TRBJ2-3; 7 bases are a match to TRBD1. CDR1 is MDHEN, CDR2 SYDVKM, per germline. V gave up 5 bases and J gave up 4 bases; unmatched junction bases: 12. The CDR3 covers 16 residues. Here the CDR3 reads CASSRHGTVSPDTQYF. CDR3 nucleotide sequence: TGTGCCAGCAGTCGTCACGGGACAGTATCCCCAGATACGCAGTATTTT.

The chain is built from TRBV27 and TRBJ2-3; TRBD2 matches 8 bases. Germline CDR1 is MNHEY and CDR2 is SMNVEV (reference sequence). The CDR3 loop spans 16 amino acids. The ends lost 9 bases at V and 4 bases at J; junction bases unmatched: 15. The CDR3, as DNA: TGTGCCAGTACCCCCTTAGCGGGATCTTTCCCAGATACGCAGTATTTT. Its translation is CASTPLAGSFPDTQYF.

The gene calls are TRBV19 and TRBJ2-2; TRBD1 is a possible D gene (5 bases). Germline CDR1 LNHDA, CDR2 SQIVND (reference sequence). V was cut by 3 bases and J by 7 bases, with 12 bases left in between. The CDR3 sequence is 14 residues long. The CDR3 is CASSMGQGGGELFF. CDR3 nucleotides: TGTGCCAGTAGTATGGGGCAGGGTGGCGGGGAGCTGTTTTTT.

The CDR3 loop is CASSQVGGGTGELFF. For the CDR3, the DNA is TGTGCCAGCAGCCAAGTTGGGGGCGGCACCGGGGAGCTGTTTTTT. The chain employs TRBV14 and TRBJ2-2; tentative D call: TRBD1 (6 bases). CDR1 is SGHDN, CDR2 FVKESK, per germline. Trimming shortened V by 1 base and J by 4 bases, and 10 bases separated the two germline ends. CDR3 length: 15 residues.

The chain employs TRBV19 and TRBJ2-7, with 7 bases fitting TRBD1. This CDR3 spans 12 amino acids. Germline lookup yields CDR1 LNHDA and CDR2 SQIVND (reference sequence). V dropped 9 bases and J dropped 1; count of bases not matched to a gene: 3. CDR3 coding DNA: TGTGCCAGACGGACAGGATCCTACGAGCAGTACTTC. Protein sequence: CARRTGSYEQYF.

V gene TRBV30 combines with J gene TRBJ1-4; D call uncertain. Germline lookup yields CDR1 GTSNPN and CDR2 SVGIG (reference sequence). V dropped 2 bases and J dropped 0 bases, with 7 bases sitting between them. This CDR3 is built from 14 residues. CDR3 residues: CAWSPLATNEKLFF. CDR3 nucleotide sequence: TGTGCCTGGAGTCCTCTAGCAACTAATGAAAAACTGTTTTTT.

This chain uses TRBV5-1 with TRBJ1-5; D perhaps matches TRBD1 (5 bases). The J call may be wrong; the DNA end is better matched by TRBJ2-3. The CDR3 has 15 residues. CDR1 and CDR2 from the germline V gene are SGHRS and YFSETQ. CDR3 in DNA: TGCGCCAGCAGCTTAATCCCCGACAGTTATCAGCCCCAGTATTTT. This gives the protein CASSLIPDSYQPQYF.